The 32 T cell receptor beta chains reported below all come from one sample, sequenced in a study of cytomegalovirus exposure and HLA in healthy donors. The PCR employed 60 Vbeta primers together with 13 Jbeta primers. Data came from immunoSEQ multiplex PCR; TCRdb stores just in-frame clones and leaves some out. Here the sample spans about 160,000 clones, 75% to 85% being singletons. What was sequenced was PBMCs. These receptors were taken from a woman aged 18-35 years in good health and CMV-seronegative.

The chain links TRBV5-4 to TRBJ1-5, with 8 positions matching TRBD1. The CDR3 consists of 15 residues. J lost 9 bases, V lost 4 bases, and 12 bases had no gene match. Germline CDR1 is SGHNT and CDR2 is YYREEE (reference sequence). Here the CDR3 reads CASSPTGAHVWPQHF. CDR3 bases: TGTGCCAGCAGCCCGACAGGGGCCCACGTTTGGCCCCAGCATTTT. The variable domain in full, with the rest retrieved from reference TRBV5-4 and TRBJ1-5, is ETGVTQSPTHLIKTRGQQVTLRCSSQSGHNTVSWYQQALGQGPQFIFQYYREEENGRGNFPPRFSGLQFPNYSSELNVNALELDDSALYLCASSPTGAHVWPQHFGDGTRLSIL.

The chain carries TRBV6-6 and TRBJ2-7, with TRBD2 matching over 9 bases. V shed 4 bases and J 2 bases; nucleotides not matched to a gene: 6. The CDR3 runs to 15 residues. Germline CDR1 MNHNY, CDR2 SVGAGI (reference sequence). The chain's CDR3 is CASSSPGLATYEQYF. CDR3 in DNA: TGTGCCAGCAGTTCCCCGGGACTAGCCACCTACGAGCAGTACTTC.

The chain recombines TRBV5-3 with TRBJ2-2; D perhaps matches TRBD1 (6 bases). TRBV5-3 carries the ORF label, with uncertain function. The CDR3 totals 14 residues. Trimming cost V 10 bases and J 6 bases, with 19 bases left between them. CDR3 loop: CAPRNRAYPGELFF. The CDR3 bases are TGTGCCCCACGGAACAGGGCGTATCCCGGGGAGCTGTTTTTT.

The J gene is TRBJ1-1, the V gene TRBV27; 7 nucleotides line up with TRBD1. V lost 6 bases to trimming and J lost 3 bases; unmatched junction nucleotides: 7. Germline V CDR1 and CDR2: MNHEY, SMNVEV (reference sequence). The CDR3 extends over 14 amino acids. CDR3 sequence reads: CASRVDREDTEAFF. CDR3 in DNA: TGTGCCAGCAGGGTTGACAGGGAGGACACTGAAGCTTTCTTT.

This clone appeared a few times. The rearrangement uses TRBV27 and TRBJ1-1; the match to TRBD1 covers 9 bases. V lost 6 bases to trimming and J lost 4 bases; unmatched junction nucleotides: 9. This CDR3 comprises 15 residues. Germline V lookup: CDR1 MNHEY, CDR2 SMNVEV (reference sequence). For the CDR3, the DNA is TGTGCCAGCAGGCCCTACCGGGACAGGGCCACTGAAGCTTTCTTT. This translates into CASRPYRDRATEAFF.

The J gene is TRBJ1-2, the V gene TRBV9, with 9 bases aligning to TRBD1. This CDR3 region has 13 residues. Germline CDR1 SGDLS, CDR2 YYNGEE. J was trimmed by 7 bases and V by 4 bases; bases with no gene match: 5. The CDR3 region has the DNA TGTGCCAGCAGCATTCTGGACAGGGGTGGCTACACCTTC. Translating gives CASSILDRGGYTF.

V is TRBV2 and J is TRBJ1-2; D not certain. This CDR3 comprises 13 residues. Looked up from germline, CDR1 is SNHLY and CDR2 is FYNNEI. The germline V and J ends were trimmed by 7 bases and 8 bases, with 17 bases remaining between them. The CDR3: CASTVTPAGGYTF. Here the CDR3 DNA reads TGTGCCAGCACGGTGACCCCCGCCGGGGGCTACACCTTC.

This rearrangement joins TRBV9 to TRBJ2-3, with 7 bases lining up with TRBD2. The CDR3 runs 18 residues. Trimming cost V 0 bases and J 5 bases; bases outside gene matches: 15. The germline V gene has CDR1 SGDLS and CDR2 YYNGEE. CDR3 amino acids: CASSVVGSSGGRRDTQYF. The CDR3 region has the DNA TGTGCCAGCAGCGTAGTAGGTAGTTCGGGCGGGAGAAGAGATACGCAGTATTTT.

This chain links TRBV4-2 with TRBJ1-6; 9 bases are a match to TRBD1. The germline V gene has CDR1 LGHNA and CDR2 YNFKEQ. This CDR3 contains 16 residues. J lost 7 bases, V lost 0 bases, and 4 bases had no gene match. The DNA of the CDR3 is TGTGCCAGCAGCCAAGATCCCGGGACAGGGAATTCACCCCTCCACTTT. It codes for CASSQDPGTGNSPLHF.

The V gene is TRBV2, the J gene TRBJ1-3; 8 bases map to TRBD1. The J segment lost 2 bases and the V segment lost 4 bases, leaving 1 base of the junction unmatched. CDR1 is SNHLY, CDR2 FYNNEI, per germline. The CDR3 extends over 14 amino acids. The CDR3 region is CASSGTGPGNTIYF. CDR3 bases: TGTGCCAGCAGTGGGACAGGGCCTGGAAACACCATATATTTT.

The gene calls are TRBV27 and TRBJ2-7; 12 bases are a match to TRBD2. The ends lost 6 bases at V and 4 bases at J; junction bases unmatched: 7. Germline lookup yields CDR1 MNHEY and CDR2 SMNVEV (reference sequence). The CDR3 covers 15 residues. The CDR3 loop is CASSLTSGRIYEQYF. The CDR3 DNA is TGTGCCAGCAGCCTCACTAGCGGGAGGATATACGAGCAGTACTTC.

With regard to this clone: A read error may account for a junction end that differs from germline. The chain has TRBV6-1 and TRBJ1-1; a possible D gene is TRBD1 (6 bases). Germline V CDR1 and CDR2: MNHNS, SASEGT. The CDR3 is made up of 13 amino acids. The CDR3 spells CASSERGNAEAFF. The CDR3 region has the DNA TGTGCCAGCAGTGAAAGGGGGAACGCTGAAGCTTTCTTT.

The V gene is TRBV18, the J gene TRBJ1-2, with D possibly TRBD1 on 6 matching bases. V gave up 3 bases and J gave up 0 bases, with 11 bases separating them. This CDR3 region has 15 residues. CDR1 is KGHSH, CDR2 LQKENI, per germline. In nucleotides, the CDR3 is TGTGCCAGCTCACCTGGACAGAATGCTAACTATGGCTACACCTTC. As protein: CASSPGQNANYGYTF.

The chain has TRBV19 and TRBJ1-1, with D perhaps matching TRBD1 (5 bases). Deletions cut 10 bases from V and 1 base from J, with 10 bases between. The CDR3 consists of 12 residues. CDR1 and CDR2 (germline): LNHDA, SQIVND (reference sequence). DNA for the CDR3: TGTGCCACCTCTACAGGGAACACTGAAGCTTTCTTT. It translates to CATSTGNTEAFF.

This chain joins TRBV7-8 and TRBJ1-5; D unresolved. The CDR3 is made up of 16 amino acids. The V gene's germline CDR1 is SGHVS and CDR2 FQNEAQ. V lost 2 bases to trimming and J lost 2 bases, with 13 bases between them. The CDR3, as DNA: TGTGCCAGCAGCTTACTTATCGGCGGGGGCAATCAGCCCCAGCATTTT. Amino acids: CASSLLIGGGNQPQHF.

CDR3 in DNA: TGTGCCAGCAGTCCAGCCGGGGTCTACGAGCAGTACTTC. Translation: CASSPAGVYEQYF. The V and J genes are TRBV27 and TRBJ2-7, with TRBD2 as a possible D gene (5 bases). This CDR3 is 13 amino acids long. Germline lookup yields CDR1 MNHEY and CDR2 SMNVEV (reference sequence). Trimming pared 5 bases from V and 3 bases from J, leaving 11 bases between.

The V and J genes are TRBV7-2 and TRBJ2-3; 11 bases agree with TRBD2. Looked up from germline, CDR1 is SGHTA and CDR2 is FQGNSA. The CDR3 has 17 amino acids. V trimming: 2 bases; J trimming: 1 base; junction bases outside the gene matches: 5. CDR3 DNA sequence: TGTGCCAGCAGCTTATTAGGACTAGCGGGTGGCACAGATACGCAGTATTTT. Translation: CASSLLGLAGGTDTQYF.

CDR3: CASSPPGGVWSYEQYF. The CDR3 nucleotides are TGCGCCAGCAGCCCCCCGGGGGGGGTTTGGAGCTACGAGCAGTACTTC. The chain joins TRBV4-1 to TRBJ2-7; 8 bases agree with TRBD2. Germline values: CDR1 MGHRA, CDR2 YSYEKL. CDR3 length: 16 amino acids. J lost 3 bases, V lost 4 bases, and 11 bases had no gene match.

The CDR3 DNA sequence: TGTGCCAGCAGTCCAGGGACAGCTTCTTCCTACGAGCAGTACTTC. Encoded protein: CASSPGTASSYEQYF. The rearrangement joins TRBV28 to TRBJ2-7; 7 bases line up with TRBD1. CDR3 length: 15 amino acids. The V segment lost 5 bases and the J segment 1 base; nucleotides outside the gene matches: 8. Germline CDR1 is MDHEN and CDR2 is SYDVKM.

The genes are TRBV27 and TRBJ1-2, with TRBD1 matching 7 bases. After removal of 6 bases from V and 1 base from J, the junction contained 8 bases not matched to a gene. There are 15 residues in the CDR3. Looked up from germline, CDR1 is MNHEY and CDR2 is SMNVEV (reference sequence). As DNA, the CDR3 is TGTGCCAGCAGCTTCGCGGACAGGAGTAACTATGGCTACACCTTC. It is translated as CASSFADRSNYGYTF.

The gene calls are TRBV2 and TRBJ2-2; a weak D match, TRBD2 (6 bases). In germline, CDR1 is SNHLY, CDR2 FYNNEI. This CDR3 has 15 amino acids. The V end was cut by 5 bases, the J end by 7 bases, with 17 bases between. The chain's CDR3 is CASSTAGGISGELFF. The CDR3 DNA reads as TGTGCCAGCAGTACCGCCGGGGGAATTAGCGGGGAGCTGTTTTTT.

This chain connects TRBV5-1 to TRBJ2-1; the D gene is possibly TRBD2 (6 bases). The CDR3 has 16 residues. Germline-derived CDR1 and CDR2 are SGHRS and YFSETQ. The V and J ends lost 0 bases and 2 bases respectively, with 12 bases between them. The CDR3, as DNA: TGCGCCAGCAGCTTGGTACGGGGGAACACCTACAATGAGCAGTTCTTC. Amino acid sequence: CASSLVRGNTYNEQFF. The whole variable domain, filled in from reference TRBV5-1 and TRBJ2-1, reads KAGVTQTPRYLIKTRGQQVTLSCSPISGHRSVSWYQQTPGQGLQFLFEYFSETQRNKGNFPGRFSGRQFSNSRSEMNVSTLELGDSALYLCASSLVRGNTYNEQFFGPGTRLTVL.

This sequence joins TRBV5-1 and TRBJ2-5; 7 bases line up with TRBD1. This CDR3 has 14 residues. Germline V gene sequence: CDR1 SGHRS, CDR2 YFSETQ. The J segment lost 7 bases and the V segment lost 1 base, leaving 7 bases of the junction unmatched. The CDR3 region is CASSLRDSVGTQYF. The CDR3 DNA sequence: TGCGCCAGCAGCTTGCGGGACAGCGTCGGGACCCAGTACTTC.

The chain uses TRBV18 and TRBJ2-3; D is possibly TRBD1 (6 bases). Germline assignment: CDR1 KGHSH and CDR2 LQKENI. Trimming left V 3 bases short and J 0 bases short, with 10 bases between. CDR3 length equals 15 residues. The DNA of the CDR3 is TGTGCCAGCTCACCGAGGACAGCGAGCACAGATACGCAGTATTTT. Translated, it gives CASSPRTASTDTQYF. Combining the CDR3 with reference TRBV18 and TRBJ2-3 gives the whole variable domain NAGVMQNPRHLVRRRGQEARLRCSPMKGHSHVYWYRQLPEEGLKFMVYLQKENIIDESGMPKERFSAEFPKEGPSILRIQQVVRGDSAAYFCASSPRTASTDTQYFGPGTRLTVL.

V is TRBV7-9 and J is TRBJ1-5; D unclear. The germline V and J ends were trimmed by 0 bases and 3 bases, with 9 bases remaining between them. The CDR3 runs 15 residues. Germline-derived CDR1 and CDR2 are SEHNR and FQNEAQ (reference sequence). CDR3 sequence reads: CASSLAEADNQPQHF. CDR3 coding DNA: TGTGCCAGCAGCTTAGCGGAGGCAGACAATCAGCCCCAGCATTTT.

The CDR3 loop is CASSLAPGQPTDTQYF. The CDR3 DNA sequence: TGTGCCAGCAGCTTAGCACCGGGACAGCCCACAGATACGCAGTATTTT. The chain links TRBV7-9 to TRBJ2-3; 7 bases line up with TRBD1. The J segment lost 2 bases and the V segment lost 0 bases, leaving 5 bases of the junction unmatched. The CDR3 loop spans 16 amino acids. CDR1 SEHNR and CDR2 FQNEAQ come from the germline V gene (reference sequence).

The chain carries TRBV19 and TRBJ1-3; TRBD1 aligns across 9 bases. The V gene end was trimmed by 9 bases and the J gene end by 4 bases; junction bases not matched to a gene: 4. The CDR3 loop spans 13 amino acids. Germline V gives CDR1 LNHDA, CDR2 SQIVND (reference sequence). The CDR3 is CASGQGFGNTIYF. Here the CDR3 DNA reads TGTGCCAGCGGACAGGGGTTCGGAAACACCATATATTTT.

In nucleotides, the CDR3 is TGTGCCAGCAGCCCGACAGGGGCGAGTCAGCCCCAGCATTTT. It is translated as CASSPTGASQPQHF. This chain connects TRBV6-1 to TRBJ1-5; 8 nucleotides align to TRBD1. Losses at the gene ends were 6 bases for V and 6 bases for J; bases not matched to a gene: 7. The CDR3 consists of 14 residues. The germline V gene encodes CDR1 MNHNS and CDR2 SASEGT.

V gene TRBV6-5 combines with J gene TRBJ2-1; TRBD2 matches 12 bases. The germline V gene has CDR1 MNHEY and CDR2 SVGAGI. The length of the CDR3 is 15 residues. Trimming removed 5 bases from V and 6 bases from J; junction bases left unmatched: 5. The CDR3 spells CASSGLAGPLNEQFF. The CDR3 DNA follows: TGTGCCAGCAGTGGACTAGCGGGACCCCTCAATGAGCAGTTCTTC.

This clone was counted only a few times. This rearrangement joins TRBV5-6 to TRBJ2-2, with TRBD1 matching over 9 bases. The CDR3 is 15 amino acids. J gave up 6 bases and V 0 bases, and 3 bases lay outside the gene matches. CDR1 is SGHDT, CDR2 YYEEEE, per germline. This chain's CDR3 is CASSLGQGVAGELFF. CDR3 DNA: TGTGCCAGCAGCTTGGGACAGGGGGTGGCCGGGGAGCTGTTTTTT. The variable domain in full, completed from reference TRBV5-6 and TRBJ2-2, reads DAGVTQSPTHLIKTRGQQVTLRCSPKSGHDTVSWYQQALGQGPQFIFQYYEEEERQRGNFPDRFSGHQFPNYSSELNVNALLLGDSALYLCASSLGQGVAGELFFGEGSRLTVL.

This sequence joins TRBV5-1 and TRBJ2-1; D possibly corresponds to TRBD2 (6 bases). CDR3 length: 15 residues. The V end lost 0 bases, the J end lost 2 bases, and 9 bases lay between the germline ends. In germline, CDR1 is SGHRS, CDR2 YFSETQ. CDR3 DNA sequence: TGCGCCAGCAGCTTGGATTGGGGGGCCTACAATGAGCAGTTCTTC. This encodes CASSLDWGAYNEQFF.

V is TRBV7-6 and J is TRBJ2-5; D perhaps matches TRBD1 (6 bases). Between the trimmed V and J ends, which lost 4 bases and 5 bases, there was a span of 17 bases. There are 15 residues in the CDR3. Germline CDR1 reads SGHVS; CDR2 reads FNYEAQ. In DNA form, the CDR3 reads TGTGCCAGCAGCTACGAGACCGGGACAATGGAGACCCAGTACTTC. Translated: CASSYETGTMETQYF.